The 19 T cell receptor beta chains presented below share a single source sample, sequenced in a study of tumor-infiltrating lymphocytes in primary liver carcinoma. A primer in the constant region served to generate TCR beta cDNA from 450 to 650 ng of total RNA. TCR beta libraries came from three nested multiplex PCR rounds using slightly modified ARM-PCR. The first two PCR rounds, nine to ten cycles each, used TRBV1-TRBV30 forward primers and a C-beta reverse primer. Via MiXCR, TCRdb re-called the multiplex PCR reads, giving one row per CDR3 protein. The repertoire consists of about 320,000 distinct CDR3 sequences, with about three fifths occurring once and the leading ten covering over 15%. It was unsorted whole blood that yielded blood RNA, and germline DNA was also extracted. Sequences were obtained from peripheral blood. Source of these receptors: a woman aged 30 to 39 with primary liver carcinoma and hepatitis B virus infection.

Details on this clonotype: A read error may explain this, as a much larger clone is one base away. V is TRBV11-2 and J is TRBJ2-7; 7 nucleotides match TRBD1. Germline values: CDR1 SGHAT, CDR2 FQNNGV. The CDR3 is 14 residues long. The CDR3 loop reads CASSISGTASELYF. The CDR3 nucleotides are TGTGCCAGCAGCATATCCGGGACAGCTTCCGAGCTGTACTTC.

A word on this clonotype: This may stem from a read error, because a much larger clone lies one nucleotide away. The V call is TRBV29-1, the J call TRBJ2-7, with D perhaps matching TRBD2 (5 bases). The CDR3 is made up of 11 amino acids. CDR1 and CDR2 (germline): SQVTM, ANQGSEA. Trimming took off 2 bases at V and 7 bases at J, with 9 bases between the two ends. CDR3 protein: CSVEMTGEQYF. Written as DNA, the CDR3 is TGCAGCGTTGAAATGACGGGGGAGCAGTACTTC.

A note on this clonotype: Likely a read error: the CDR3 ends without its conserved phenylalanine or tryptophan. V usage is TRBV12-3 or TRBV12-4 and J usage is TRBJ2-1; TRBD1 agrees at 8 bases. The CDR3 has 15 residues. Germline trimming cut 5 bases from V and 7 bases from J; bases unmatched to any gene: 10. This CDR3 is CASSPPGQDRNEQFL. CDR3 in DNA: TGTGCCAGCAGTCCCCCGGGACAGGATCGGAATGAGCAGTTCTTA.

This clonotype was picked up many times. The chain uses TRBV12-3 or TRBV12-4 and TRBJ2-4; D may match TRBD1 or TRBD2 (5 bases each). Trimming cost V 6 bases and J 7 bases, with 19 bases left between them. This CDR3 contains 15 residues. The CDR3 DNA reads as TGTGCCAGCAGAGCCGGGACCGGTCGAAACAACATTCAGTACTTC. This encodes CASRAGTGRNNIQYF.

This clonotype turned up a few times. The chain has TRBV12-3 or TRBV12-4 and TRBJ2-1, with 11 bases identical to TRBD2. The V and J ends lost 6 bases and 4 bases, in that order; junction bases with no gene match: 5. This CDR3 is 15 amino acids long. CDR3 sequence: CASRRLAGKYNEQFF. For the CDR3, the DNA is TGTGCCAGCAGACGACTAGCGGGAAAGTACAATGAGCAGTTCTTC.

This clonotype was recorded many times. The CDR3 reads CASSKPGLAGDNEQFF. CDR3 coding DNA: TGTGCCAGCAGTAAACCTGGACTAGCGGGGGACAATGAGCAGTTCTTC. The chain employs TRBV6-5 and TRBJ2-1; 13 bases match TRBD2. The germline CDR1 and CDR2 sequences are MNHEY and SVGAGI. Unmatched junction bases numbered 6, after V lost 5 bases and J lost 5 bases. This CDR3 is built from 16 residues.

Details on this clonotype: This may come from a read error, since a much larger clone is one base off. The CDR3 sequence: CASSPLGAKCEQYF. The CDR3 bases are TGTGCCAGCAGTCCCCTTGGGGCTAAATGCGAGCAGTACTTC. The rearrangement joins TRBV6-5 to TRBJ2-7; D perhaps matches TRBD1 (5 bases). V was trimmed by 5 bases and J by 6 bases, leaving 17 bases between them. The germline V gene encodes CDR1 MNHEY and CDR2 SVGAGI. The CDR3 totals 14 residues.

This clonotype has just one count. The J gene is TRBJ2-1, the V gene TRBV7-9, with D uncertain. Germline CDR1 is SEHNR and CDR2 is FQNEAQ (reference sequence). CDR3 size: 12 residues. With 2 bases removed from V and 8 bases from J, the gap between germline ends came to 7 bases. The CDR3, as DNA: TGTGCCAGCAGCTTACAGATTGATGAGCAGTTCTTC. This codes for CASSLQIDEQFF.

The chain couples TRBV14 to TRBJ2-1, with D possibly TRBD1 on 5 matching bases. The CDR3 totals 15 residues. Looked up from germline, CDR1 is SGHDN and CDR2 is FVKESK. Trimming shortened V by 6 bases and J by 3 bases, and 15 bases separated the two germline ends. The CDR3 sequence: CASSPGRAFYNEQFF. CDR3 in DNA: TGTGCCAGCAGTCCTGGCAGGGCCTTCTACAATGAGCAGTTCTTC.

This clonotype came up many times. The gene calls are TRBV29-1 and TRBJ1-1; TRBD1 matches 7 bases. Germline CDR1 is SQVTM and CDR2 is ANQGSEA. The V gene end was trimmed by 6 bases and the J gene end by 0 bases; junction bases not matched to a gene: 4. The CDR3 consists of 13 residues. The CDR3 is CSVNRGMNTEAFF. CDR3 coding DNA: TGCAGCGTCAACAGGGGCATGAACACTGAAGCTTTCTTT.

This rearrangement joins TRBV6-2 or TRBV6-3 to TRBJ2-7; the D is unclear. Germline lookup yields CDR1 MNHEY and CDR2 SVGEGT. The CDR3 is 15 amino acids. Trimming took off 9 bases at V and 0 bases at J, with 18 bases between the two ends. The DNA of the CDR3 is TGTGCCAGTAGCCGAGGCCTCAACTTCTCCTACGAGCAGTACTTC. It codes for CASSRGLNFSYEQYF.

A word on this clonotype: Possible read error: a much larger clone is one base away. This chain links TRBV29-1 with TRBJ1-2, with a possible D match to TRBD1 (6 bases). The CDR3 is 14 amino acids. CDR1 and CDR2 (germline): SQVTM, ANQGSEA. Trimming took 7 bases from V and 7 from J, leaving 22 bases between them. CDR3 protein: CSDGDTGRTSGYTF. DNA for the CDR3: TGCAGCGATGGGGATACAGGGAGGACGAGTGGCTACACCTTC. The full variable domain, completed using reference TRBV29-1 and TRBJ1-2, is SAVISQKPSRDICQRGTSLTIQCQVDSQVTMMFWYRQQPGQSLTLIATANQGSEATYESGFVIDKFPISRPNLTFSTLTVSNMSPEDSSIYLCSDGDTGRTSGYTFGSGTRLTVV.

This sequence joins TRBV6-1 and TRBJ1-1; D is unresolved. The CDR3 spans 12 residues. The V gene's germline CDR1 is MNHNS and CDR2 SASEGT. Trimming shortened V by 1 base and J by 9 bases, and 9 bases separated the two germline ends. The CDR3 protein is CASSEVGEKAFF. CDR3 coding DNA: TGTGCCAGCAGTGAAGTCGGGGAGAAAGCTTTCTTT.

This chain connects TRBV6-2 or TRBV6-3 to TRBJ2-1; D may be TRBD1 (6 bases). The V gene lost 2 bases and the J gene lost 5 bases, with 16 bases spanning the gap. Germline loops: CDR1 MNHEY, CDR2 SVGEGT. This CDR3 has 16 residues. The CDR3 sequence is CASSYGLVGADNEQFF. CDR3 nucleotides: TGTGCCAGCAGTTACGGCTTAGTGGGGGCTGACAATGAGCAGTTCTTC.

A note on this clonotype: The germline gene is not matched at one end of the junction; a read error may be the cause. The chain carries TRBV5-6 and TRBJ2-1; D tentatively reads TRBD1 or TRBD2 (5 bases each). The CDR3 runs 13 residues. Germline loops: CDR1 SGHDT, CDR2 YYEEEE. DNA of the CDR3: TGTGCCAGCAGCTTCCGGGGCTACAATGAGCAGTTATTC. It yields the protein CASSFRGYNEQLF. Together with reference TRBV5-6 and TRBJ2-1, the CDR3 gives the full variable domain: DAGVTQSPTHLIKTRGQQVTLRCSPKSGHDTVSWYQQALGQGPQFIFQYYEEEERQRGNFPDRFSGHQFPNYSSELNVNALLLGDSALYLCASSFRGYNEQLFGPGTRLTVL.

The chain combines TRBV6-2 or TRBV6-3 with TRBJ2-1; D not certain. Trimming left V 6 bases short and J 0 bases short, with 15 bases between. Germline V gene sequence: CDR1 MNHEY, CDR2 SVGEGT. The CDR3 contains 16 residues. The CDR3 protein is CASSRHSRSSYNEQFF. The CDR3 DNA reads as TGTGCCAGCAGCCGACACTCCAGGAGCTCCTACAATGAGCAGTTCTTC.

This clonotype occurred a few times. A much larger clone lies a single base off, so this may be a read error. CDR3 protein: CASNYNQGLTKNIQYF. CDR3 DNA sequence: TGTGCCAGCAACTATAACCAGGGGCTAACCAAAAACATTCAGTACTTC. The chain employs TRBV11-3 and TRBJ2-4; maybe TRBD1 (6 bases). CDR3 length equals 16 residues. The V gene's germline CDR1 is SGHNT and CDR2 YENEEA. Between the trimmed V and J ends, which lost 7 bases and 2 bases, there was a span of 18 bases.

This clonotype has just a few counts. This chain uses TRBV14 with TRBJ1-1; D is perhaps TRBD1 (6 bases). The CDR3 length is 13 residues. Trimming took off 5 bases at V and 8 bases at J, with 15 bases between the two ends. The V gene's germline CDR1 is SGHDN and CDR2 FVKESK. The CDR3 protein is CASSFHGGAEAFF. The CDR3, as DNA: TGTGCCAGCAGCTTTCACGGGGGGGCGGAAGCTTTCTTT.

The chain joins TRBV6-5 to TRBJ2-1; 9 nucleotides line up with TRBD2. This CDR3 has 16 amino acids. V lost 0 bases and J lost 10; bases outside the gene matches: 10. CDR1 is MNHEY and CDR2 is SVGAGI in the germline V gene. The CDR3 DNA reads TGTGCCAGCAGTTACTCGGCCCGCGGGAGGGTCAGCGAGCAGTTCTTC. As protein: CASSYSARGRVSEQFF.